This section outlines one T cell receptor beta chain sequence together with its context. V lost 3 bases to trimming and J lost 6 bases, with 11 bases between them. CDR1 and CDR2 from the germline V gene are SGDLS and YYNGEE. The CDR3 has 13 amino acids. This record comes from a study of blood T cell repertoires in COVID-19. Overall study: Nucleic acid was either cDNA or gDNA, and it came from T cells, B-cell-depleted T cells, or PBMCs.

Clones were sequenced by immunoSEQ multiplex PCR, and TCRdb holds only the in-frame ones, with some missing. The sample has hundreds of thousands of clones; 85% are singletons. Recovered Cohort 3 donors showed two negative PCRs, clearance, or symptom resolution. The chain uses TRBV9 and TRBJ2-3; maybe TRBD2 (5 bases). This TCR derives from a woman aged 45-65 years who had recovered from COVID-19. The sequenced sample consisted of PBMCs or T cells enriched from blood (not recorded which). The CDR3 spells CASSARVYDTQYF. The CDR3 nucleotides are TGTGCCAGCAGCGCGAGGGTTTACGATACGCAGTATTTT.